A selection of T cell receptor beta chains follows, all from one sample in a study of T cell repertoires in cytomegalovirus infection. Their recognized antigens are unknown. TCRdb fed the reads into MiXCR, producing one record per CDR3 protein. The sample contains 75,000 to 100,000 distinct CDR3 sequences, 25% to 30% of which appear only once. Source: CD8+ T cells from cultured PBMCs, taken from culture after CMV antigen stimulation. These receptor sequences come from a human donor in good health (CMV status not recorded). Some clones in this sample may be carry-over from other donors' samples. Both conserved end residues are part of each CDR3. The order of the fields is CDR3 protein, CDR3 DNA, V gene, J gene, D gene, clone size, CDR3 length. The D gene is left open where the match is weak. Size tells how often a clone was seen (once, few, many) or the class of an expanded clone, and some rows leave it out.

CDR3 protein: CASRGLAANTGELFF; CDR3 DNA: TGTGCCAGCAGAGGGCTAGCTGCGAACACCGGGGAGCTGTTTTTT; V gene: TRBV12-3/TRBV12-4; J gene: TRBJ2-2; D gene: NA; clone size: many; CDR3 length: 15
CDR3 protein: CASSQESVFLSHNEKLFF; CDR3 DNA: TGTGCCAGCAGCCAAGAAAGCGTCTTCCTCTCCCATAATGAAAAACTGTTTTTT; V gene: TRBV4-2; J gene: TRBJ1-4; D gene: NA; clone size: many; CDR3 length: 18
CDR3 protein: CSASIYGGIDTQYF; CDR3 DNA: TGCAGTGCTTCCATTTATGGAGGGATCGATACGCAGTATTTT; V gene: TRBV20-1; J gene: TRBJ2-3; D gene: NA; clone size: NA; CDR3 length: 14
CDR3 protein: CASSLTGASYSGANVLTF; CDR3 DNA: TGTGCCAGCAGTTTGACAGGGGCATCCTACTCTGGGGCCAACGTCCTGACTTTC; V gene: TRBV6-5; J gene: TRBJ2-6; D gene: TRBD1; clone size: NA; CDR3 length: 18
CDR3 protein: CASRGGDRVDSPLHF; CDR3 DNA: TGTGCCAGCAGGGGGGGGGACAGGGTGGACTCACCCCTCCACTTT; V gene: TRBV13; J gene: TRBJ1-6; D gene: TRBD1; clone size: NA; CDR3 length: 15
CDR3 protein: CASSLVGQGGSPLHF; CDR3 DNA: TGTGCCAGCAGCTTGGTCGGACAGGGGGGTTCACCCCTCCACTTT; V gene: TRBV7-2; J gene: TRBJ1-6; D gene: TRBD1; clone size: many; CDR3 length: 15
CDR3 protein: CSVGQGLDTEAFF; CDR3 DNA: TGCAGCGTTGGACAGGGGCTGGACACTGAAGCTTTCTTT; V gene: TRBV29-1; J gene: TRBJ1-1; D gene: TRBD1; clone size: few; CDR3 length: 13
CDR3 protein: CASSFPRLDPKNIQYF; CDR3 DNA: TGTGCCAGCAGTTTCCCTAGACTAGATCCCAAAAACATTCAGTACTTC; V gene: TRBV28; J gene: TRBJ2-4; D gene: NA; clone size: few; CDR3 length: 16
CDR3 protein: CSGGGGGYTGELFF; CDR3 DNA: TGCAGTGGGGGCGGGGGAGGGTACACCGGGGAGCTGTTTTTT; V gene: TRBV20-1; J gene: TRBJ2-2; D gene: TRBD2; clone size: NA; CDR3 length: 14
CDR3 protein: CASSVETSVPNTGELFF; CDR3 DNA: TGTGCCAGCAGTGTTGAGACTAGCGTACCAAACACCGGGGAGCTGTTTTTT; V gene: TRBV2; J gene: TRBJ2-2; D gene: TRBD2; clone size: many; CDR3 length: 17